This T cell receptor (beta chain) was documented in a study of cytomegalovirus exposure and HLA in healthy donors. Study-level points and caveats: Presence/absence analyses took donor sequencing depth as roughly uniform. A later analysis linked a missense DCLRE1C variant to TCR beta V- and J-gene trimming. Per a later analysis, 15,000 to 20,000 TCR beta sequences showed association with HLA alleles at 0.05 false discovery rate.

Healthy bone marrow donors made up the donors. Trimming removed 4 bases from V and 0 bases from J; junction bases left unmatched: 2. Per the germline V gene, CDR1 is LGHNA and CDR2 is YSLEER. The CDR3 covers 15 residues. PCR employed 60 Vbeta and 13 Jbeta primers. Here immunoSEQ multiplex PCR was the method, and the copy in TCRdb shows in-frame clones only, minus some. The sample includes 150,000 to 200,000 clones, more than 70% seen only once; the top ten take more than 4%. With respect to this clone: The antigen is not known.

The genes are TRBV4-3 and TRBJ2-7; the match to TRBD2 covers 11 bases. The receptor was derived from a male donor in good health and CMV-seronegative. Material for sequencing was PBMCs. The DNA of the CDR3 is TGCGCCAGCAGCCGGGGGACTAGCGGCTCCTACGAGCAGTACTTC. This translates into CASSRGTSGSYEQYF.